Listed below are T cell receptor beta chains from one sample, sequenced in a study of blood T cells in healthy people across ages. TCRdb recomputed calls from the 5' RACE reads with MiXCR, one row per CDR3 protein. The sample lists 780,000 or so distinct CDR3 sequences, 53% seen once, with about two fifths in the top ten. The source material was blood. The receptors here all came from a man older than 75 in good health. The CDR3 runs from the conserved cysteine through the conserved F or W. D genes are given only for firm matches. The size field is filled for only some rows; it gives once, few, many or a size class.

d_gene: NA
v_gene: TRBV7-9
j_gene: TRBJ2-2
abundance: NA
len: 13
CDR3aa: CASSLDSTGELFF
CDR3nt: TGTGCCAGCAGCTTAGACTCCACCGGGGAGCTGTTTTTT

d_gene: NA
v_gene: TRBV12-3/TRBV12-4
j_gene: TRBJ2-1
abundance: few
len: 14
CDR3aa: CASSNSGFYNEQFF
CDR3nt: TGTGCCAGCAGTAATAGCGGATTCTACAATGAGCAGTTCTTC

d_gene: NA
v_gene: TRBV29-1
j_gene: TRBJ2-1
abundance: NA
len: 12
CDR3aa: CSVAGAEETQFF
CDR3nt: TGCAGCGTTGCCGGGGCTGAGGAGACCCAGTTCTTC

d_gene: NA
v_gene: TRBV5-1
j_gene: TRBJ2-1
abundance: NA
len: 15
CDR3aa: CASSLTGLGFDEQFF
CDR3nt: TGCGCCAGCAGCTTGACGGGCCTGGGCTTCGATGAGCAGTTCTTC

d_gene: TRBD2
v_gene: TRBV12-3/TRBV12-4
j_gene: TRBJ2-7
abundance: few
len: 15
CDR3aa: CASSRIAGPLGEQYF
CDR3nt: TGTGCCAGCAGTCGAATAGCGGGTCCGCTCGGGGAGCAGTACTTC

d_gene: NA
v_gene: TRBV29-1
j_gene: TRBJ2-3
abundance: few
len: 13
CDR3aa: CSSGIAATDTQYF
CDR3nt: TGCAGCTCGGGGATAGCGGCCACAGATACGCAGTATTTT

d_gene: TRBD1
v_gene: TRBV6-6
j_gene: TRBJ1-4
abundance: NA
len: 15
CDR3aa: CASSPQGASREKLFF
CDR3nt: TGTGCCAGCAGTCCTCAGGGGGCCAGCCGAGAAAAACTGTTTTTT

d_gene: NA
v_gene: TRBV7-5
j_gene: TRBJ2-4
abundance: NA
len: 15
CDR3aa: CISVSGTPPHSIQYF
CDR3nt: NA

d_gene: NA
v_gene: TRBV20-1
j_gene: TRBJ2-7
abundance: NA
len: 14
CDR3aa: CSASGRPLSYEQYF
CDR3nt: TGCAGTGCTAGTGGGAGGCCCCTCTCCTACGAGCAGTACTTC

d_gene: TRBD2
v_gene: TRBV3-1
j_gene: TRBJ2-5
abundance: few
len: 14
CDR3aa: CASSQLAGEETQYF
CDR3nt: TGTGCCAGCAGCCAACTAGCGGGAGAGGAGACCCAGTACTTC

d_gene: NA
v_gene: TRBV12-3/TRBV12-4
j_gene: TRBJ2-6
abundance: few
len: 16
CDR3aa: CASSRGRSSGANVLTF
CDR3nt: TGTGCCAGCAGCCGAGGACGGTCCTCTGGGGCCAACGTCCTGACTTTC

d_gene: NA
v_gene: TRBV5-1
j_gene: TRBJ2-7
abundance: many
len: 14
CDR3aa: CASSPRASVSEQYF
CDR3nt: TGCGCCAGCAGCCCTCGGGCTAGCGTTAGCGAGCAGTACTTC

d_gene: TRBD2
v_gene: TRBV2
j_gene: TRBJ2-7
abundance: NA
len: 14
CDR3aa: CASSGTSFISEQYF
CDR3nt: TGTGCCAGCAGCGGGACTAGTTTTATTAGTGAGCAGTACTTC

d_gene: TRBD2
v_gene: TRBV4-1
j_gene: TRBJ2-5
abundance: few
len: 14
CDR3aa: CASSHVLAGGEQYF
CDR3nt: TGCGCCAGCAGCCATGTGCTAGCGGGAGGAGAGCAGTACTTC

d_gene: TRBD2
v_gene: TRBV5-1
j_gene: TRBJ2-3
abundance: NA
len: 15
CDR3aa: CASSLVVAGEDTQYF
CDR3nt: TGCGCCAGCAGCCTCGTGGTAGCGGGAGAGGATACGCAGTATTTT

d_gene: TRBD2
v_gene: TRBV3-1
j_gene: TRBJ2-1
abundance: NA
len: 18
CDR3aa: CASSPLLRGSGRRNEQFF
CDR3nt: TGTGCCAGCAGCCCACTTCTTAGGGGTAGCGGGAGAAGGAATGAGCAGTTCTTC

d_gene: NA
v_gene: TRBV4-1
j_gene: TRBJ2-7
abundance: few
len: 15
CDR3aa: CASSQDSAAPVKQYF
CDR3nt: TGCGCCAGCAGCCAAGACAGCGCGGCCCCTGTAAAGCAGTACTTC

d_gene: TRBD1
v_gene: TRBV4-1
j_gene: TRBJ1-2
abundance: few
len: 17
CDR3aa: CASSQDTAVTGDYGYTF
CDR3nt: TGCGCCAGCAGCCAAGACACGGCGGTAACAGGGGACTATGGCTACACCTTC

d_gene: TRBD2
v_gene: TRBV20-1
j_gene: TRBJ2-1
abundance: NA
len: 14
CDR3aa: CSARGLAGPSEQFF
CDR3nt: TGCAGTGCTAGAGGACTAGCGGGGCCTAGTGAGCAGTTCTTC

d_gene: TRBD1
v_gene: TRBV5-6
j_gene: TRBJ2-7
abundance: NA
len: 14
CDR3aa: CASSSRQGRNEQYF
CDR3nt: TGTGCCAGCAGCTCGCGACAGGGACGAAATGAGCAGTACTTC